This T cell receptor (beta chain) was identified in a study of blood T cell repertoires in COVID-19. Germline CDR1 is SGDLS and CDR2 is YYNGEE. This CDR3 is built from 17 residues. With 0 bases removed from V and 0 bases from J, the gap between germline ends came to 10 bases. TCRdb's copy holds only in-frame clones and misses some; the assay was immunoSEQ multiplex PCR. Of roughly 23,000 clones detected, around 90% appear once; the ten largest clones hold around 6.3%. The sequenced material came from peripheral blood. The TCR was taken from an elderly woman with active COVID-19. The V and J genes are TRBV9 and TRBJ2-6; no clear D gene. The CDR3 sequence is CASSVALTGSGANVLTF. The CDR3, as DNA: TGTGCCAGCAGCGTAGCTCTTACGGGCTCTGGGGCCAACGTCCTGACTTTC.